This entry features one T cell receptor beta chain sequence. The CDR3 is 17 residues long. Germline V lookup: CDR1 MGHRA, CDR2 YSYEKL. V lost 1 base, J lost 2 bases, and 18 bases lay in between. Libraries were prepared by immunoSEQ multiplex PCR; TCRdb keeps only in-frame clonotypes and omits some of them. The table has about 82,000 clones, 94% seen once. These data are taken from a study of control samples from healthy donors and cancer patients. The specimen was blood. The V and J genes are TRBV4-1 and TRBJ2-7; D may correspond to TRBD1 or TRBD2 (5 bases each). This receptor was obtained from a woman aged 18-30 years in good health. CDR3 loop: CASSQVPGTRNAYEQYF. DNA for the CDR3: TGCGCCAGCAGCCAAGTGCCCGGGACCCGAAACGCCTACGAGCAGTACTTC.